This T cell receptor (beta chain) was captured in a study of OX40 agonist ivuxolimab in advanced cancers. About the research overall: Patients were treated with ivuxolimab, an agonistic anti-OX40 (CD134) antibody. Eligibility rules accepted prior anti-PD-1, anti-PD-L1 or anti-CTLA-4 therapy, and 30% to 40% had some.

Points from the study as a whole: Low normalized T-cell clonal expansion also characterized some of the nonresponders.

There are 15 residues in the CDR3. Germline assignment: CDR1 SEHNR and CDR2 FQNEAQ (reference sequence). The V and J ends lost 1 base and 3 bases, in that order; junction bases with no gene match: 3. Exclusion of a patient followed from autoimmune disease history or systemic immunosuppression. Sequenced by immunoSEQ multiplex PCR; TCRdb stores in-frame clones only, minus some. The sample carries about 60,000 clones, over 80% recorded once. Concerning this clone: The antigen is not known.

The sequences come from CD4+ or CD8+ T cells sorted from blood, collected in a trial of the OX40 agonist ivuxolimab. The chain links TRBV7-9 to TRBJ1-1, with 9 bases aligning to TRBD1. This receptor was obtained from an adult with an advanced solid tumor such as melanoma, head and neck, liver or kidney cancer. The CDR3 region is CASSLGGQGYTEAFF. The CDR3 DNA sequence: TGTGCCAGCAGCTTAGGGGGACAGGGATACACTGAAGCTTTCTTT.